This TCR beta chain was sequenced during a study of T cell repertoires in ileal Crohn's disease. In the study overall: Operated complications were stricturing disease (about 60%) and penetrating disease (39%). The M6 sample came from neoterminal ileum during colonoscopy after surgery. Study-wide results and limits: All patients with clonality above 26.8% had endoscopic recurrence. Compared with non-smokers, active smokers at surgery showed more clonal expansions.

This table comes from immunoSEQ multiplex PCR, and its TCRdb copy is limited to in-frame clones, with some not included. The repertoire holds some 60,000 clones, with less than 90% as singletons. Time point in this sample: neoterminal ileum biopsy at postoperative endoscopy, about 6 months after surgery. V shed 6 bases, J shed 1 base, and the junction held 5 bases outside the gene matches. The CDR3 spans 15 residues. Germline V lookup: CDR1 SNHLY, CDR2 FYNNEI. As concerns this clone: Its antigen is undetermined.

The sample was ileal tissue. The source of this sequence is an adult with Crohn's disease. The rearrangement uses TRBV2 and TRBJ2-3, with 9 nucleotides matching TRBD2. The CDR3 region has the DNA TGTGCCAGCAGCGTGCGGGGGGGCGGCACAGATACGCAGTATTTT. Translating it yields CASSVRGGGTDTQYF.